Reported below is one TCR beta chain. The target antigen is unknown. These data belong to a study of shared clonotypes between healthy human individuals. Study-wide findings and caveats: Clonotypes that were shared across a few donors made up about 5.1% of naive CD4 clonotypes.

Deep level was the assay's run setting. Genomic DNA belonging to each subset was distributed in equal measure over several immunoSEQ plates. Methods used by the authors: Filtering differed since immunoSEQ provided only junctions, with no quality scores. Profiling relied on immunoSEQ multiplex PCR, and the TCRdb table lists in-frame clones only, not all of them. That table supplies the V and J calls and clone size; D and trimming were determined from the DNA. Of 2 million to 2.5 million clones in the sample, 90% to 95% were seen once. Sequencing was done on a sample of naive CD4+ T cells from PBMCs. Subset noted: CD45RA+ positively selected. This TCR was sampled from a man aged 18 to 30 in good health. Some clones in this sample may be carry-over from other donors' samples.

CDR3 loop: CASSIRGASNEKLFF. CDR3 bases: TGTGCCAGCAGTATCAGAGGGGCTTCCAATGAAAAACTGTTTTTT. This sequence joins TRBV9 and TRBJ1-4, with D perhaps matching TRBD1 (5 bases). V dropped 5 bases and J dropped 5 bases, with 16 bases sitting between them. Per germline, CDR1 SGDLS and CDR2 YYNGEE. The CDR3 totals 15 residues.